The 5 T cell receptor beta chains below were found in one sample sequenced in a study of radiotherapy plus CTLA-4 blockade in lung cancer. Only in-frame clones appear in the TCRdb table, and some are missing; sequencing was by immunoSEQ multiplex PCR. The data show 25,000 to 35,000 clones, 70% to 85% seen once. Sequencing used peripheral blood, obtained from a patient treated with radiotherapy plus ipilimumab. The origin of the receptors is a human donor with non-small cell lung cancer who had stable disease on radiotherapy plus ipilimumab.

For the CDR3, the DNA is TGTGCCAGCAGCCCCTACAGGGGAACTGAAGCTTTCTTT. Encoded protein: CASSPYRGTEAFF. The chain links TRBV7-2 to TRBJ1-1; 7 bases agree with TRBD1. The CDR3 extends over 13 amino acids. V lost 5 bases to trimming and J lost 5 bases; unmatched junction nucleotides: 5. Per germline, CDR1 SGHTA and CDR2 FQGNSA.

This clone was seen once. The chain links TRBV18 to TRBJ1-4; the match to TRBD1 covers 7 bases. The CDR3 is made up of 15 amino acids. V was pared by 4 bases and J by 3 bases, with 5 bases of the junction left unmatched. In germline, CDR1 is KGHSH, CDR2 LQKENI. The CDR3 DNA sequence: TGTGCCAGCTCACTGCAGACAGGGTCTAATGAAAAACTGTTTTTT. Translated: CASSLQTGSNEKLFF.

This sequence joins TRBV15 and TRBJ1-5; tentative D call: TRBD1 (5 bases). V gave up 3 bases and J gave up 1 base, with 16 bases separating them. The CDR3 contains 17 residues. Germline-derived CDR1 and CDR2 are LNHNV and YYDKDF (reference sequence). The CDR3 protein is CATSRSGGRGSNQPQHF. CDR3 nucleotides: TGTGCCACCAGCAGGTCTGGGGGACGAGGAAGCAATCAGCCCCAGCATTTT. The full variable domain, in which reference TRBV15 and TRBJ1-5 provide the parts outside the CDR3, is DAMVIQNPRYQVTQFGKPVTLSCSQTLNHNVMYWYQQKSSQAPKLLFHYYDKDFNNEADTPDNFQSRRPNTSFCFLDIRSPGLGDTAMYLCATSRSGGRGSNQPQHFGDGTRLSIL.

This sequence joins TRBV7-9 and TRBJ1-2; 7 nucleotides align to TRBD1. Germline-derived CDR1 and CDR2 are SEHNR and FQNEAQ (reference sequence). The CDR3 runs to 15 residues. The junction had 8 bases not matched to a gene; V was cut back by 3 bases and J by 4 bases. CDR3 loop: CASSFHGQESYGYTF. CDR3 coding DNA: TGTGCCAGCAGCTTCCATGGACAGGAGTCCTATGGCTACACCTTC. Looking up the rest from reference TRBV7-9 and TRBJ1-2 gives the full variable domain: DTGVSQNPRHKITKRGQNVTFRCDPISEHNRLYWYRQTLGQGPEFLTYFQNEAQLEKSRLLSDRFSAERPKGSFSTLEIQRTEQGDSAMYLCASSFHGQESYGYTFGSGTRLTVV.

The chain carries TRBV27 and TRBJ1-4; D remains unclear. The length of the CDR3 is 15 residues. The V and J ends lost 10 bases and 5 bases respectively, with 20 bases between them. Looked up from germline, CDR1 is MNHEY and CDR2 is SMNVEV (reference sequence). In DNA form, the CDR3 reads TGTGCCACCCGCCCCACGGGAGTGGGCAATGAAAAACTGTTTTTT. The encoded protein is CATRPTGVGNEKLFF.